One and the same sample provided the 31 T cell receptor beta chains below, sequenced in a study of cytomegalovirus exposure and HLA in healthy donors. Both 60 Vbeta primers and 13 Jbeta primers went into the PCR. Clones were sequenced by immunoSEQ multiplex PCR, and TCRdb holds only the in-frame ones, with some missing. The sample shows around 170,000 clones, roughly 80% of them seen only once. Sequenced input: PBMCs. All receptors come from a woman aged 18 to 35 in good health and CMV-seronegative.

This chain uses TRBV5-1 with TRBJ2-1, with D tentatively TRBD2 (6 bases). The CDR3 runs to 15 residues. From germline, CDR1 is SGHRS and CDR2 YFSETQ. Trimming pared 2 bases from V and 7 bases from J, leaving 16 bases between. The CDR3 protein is CASSFTTGDVNEQFF. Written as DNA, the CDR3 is TGCGCCAGCAGCTTTACGACGGGAGATGTAAATGAGCAGTTCTTC. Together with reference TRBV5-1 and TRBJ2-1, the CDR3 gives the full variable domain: KAGVTQTPRYLIKTRGQQVTLSCSPISGHRSVSWYQQTPGQGLQFLFEYFSETQRNKGNFPGRFSGRQFSNSRSEMNVSTLELGDSALYLCASSFTTGDVNEQFFGPGTRLTVL.

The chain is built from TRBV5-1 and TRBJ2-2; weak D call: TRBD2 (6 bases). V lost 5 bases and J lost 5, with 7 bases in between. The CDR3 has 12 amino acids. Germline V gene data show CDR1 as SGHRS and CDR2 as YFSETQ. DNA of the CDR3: TGCGCCAGCAGGGAGGGGACCGGGGAGCTGTTTTTT. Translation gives CASREGTGELFF. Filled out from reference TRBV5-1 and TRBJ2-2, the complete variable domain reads KAGVTQTPRYLIKTRGQQVTLSCSPISGHRSVSWYQQTPGQGLQFLFEYFSETQRNKGNFPGRFSGRQFSNSRSEMNVSTLELGDSALYLCASREGTGELFFGEGSRLTVL.

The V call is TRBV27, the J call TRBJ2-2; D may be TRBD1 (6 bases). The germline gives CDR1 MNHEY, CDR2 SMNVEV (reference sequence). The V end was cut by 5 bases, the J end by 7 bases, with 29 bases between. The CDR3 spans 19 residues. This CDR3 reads CASSPFSGHFAYKSGELFF. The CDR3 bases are TGTGCCAGCAGTCCTTTCTCGGGACACTTCGCCTATAAGAGCGGGGAGCTGTTTTTT.

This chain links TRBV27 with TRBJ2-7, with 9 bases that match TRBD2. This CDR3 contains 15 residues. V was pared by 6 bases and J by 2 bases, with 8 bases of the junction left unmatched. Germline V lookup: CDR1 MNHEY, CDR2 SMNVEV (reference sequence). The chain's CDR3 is CASSSVSGGPYEQYF. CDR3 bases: TGTGCCAGCAGCTCGGTAAGCGGGGGGCCCTACGAGCAGTACTTC.

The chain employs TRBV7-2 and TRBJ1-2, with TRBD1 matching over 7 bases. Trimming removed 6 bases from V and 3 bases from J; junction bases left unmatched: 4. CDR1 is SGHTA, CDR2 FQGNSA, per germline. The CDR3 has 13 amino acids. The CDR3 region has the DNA TGTGCCAGCAGTCCAGGGGGTTACTATGGCTACACCTTC. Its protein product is CASSPGGYYGYTF.

The CDR3, as DNA: TGTGCCAGCAGCCGGACAGGAGCGTCACCCCTCCACTTT. It is translated as CASSRTGASPLHF. This rearrangement joins TRBV7-9 to TRBJ1-6, with TRBD1 identical over 7 bases. CDR3 length: 13 amino acids. Germline V gives CDR1 SEHNR, CDR2 FQNEAQ (reference sequence). V dropped 5 bases and J dropped 10; count of bases not matched to a gene: 5.

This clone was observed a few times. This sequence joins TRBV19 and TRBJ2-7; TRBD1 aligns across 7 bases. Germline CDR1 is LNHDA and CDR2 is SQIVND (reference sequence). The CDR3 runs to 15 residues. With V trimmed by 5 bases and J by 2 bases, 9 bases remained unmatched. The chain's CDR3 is CASSPRDRKTYEQYF. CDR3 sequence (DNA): TGTGCCAGTAGTCCCCGGGACAGAAAGACCTACGAGCAGTACTTC. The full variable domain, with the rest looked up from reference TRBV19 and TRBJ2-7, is DGGITQSPKYLFRKEGQNVTLSCEQNLNHDAMYWYRQDPGQGLRLIYYSQIVNDFQKGDIAEGYSVSREKKESFPLTVTSAQKNPTAFYLCASSPRDRKTYEQYFGPGTRLTVT.

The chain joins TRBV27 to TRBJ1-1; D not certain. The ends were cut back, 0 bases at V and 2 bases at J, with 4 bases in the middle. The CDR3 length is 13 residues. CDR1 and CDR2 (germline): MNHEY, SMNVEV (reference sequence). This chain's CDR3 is CASSLSINTEAFF. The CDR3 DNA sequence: TGTGCCAGCAGTTTATCTATCAACACTGAAGCTTTCTTT.

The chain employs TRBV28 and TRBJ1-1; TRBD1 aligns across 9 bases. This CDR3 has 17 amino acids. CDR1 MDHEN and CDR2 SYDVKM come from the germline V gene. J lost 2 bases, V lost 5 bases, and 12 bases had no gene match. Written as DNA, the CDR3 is TGTGCCAGCAGTCCCATCCGGGTGACAGGGGGAAACACTGAAGCTTTCTTT. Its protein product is CASSPIRVTGGNTEAFF.

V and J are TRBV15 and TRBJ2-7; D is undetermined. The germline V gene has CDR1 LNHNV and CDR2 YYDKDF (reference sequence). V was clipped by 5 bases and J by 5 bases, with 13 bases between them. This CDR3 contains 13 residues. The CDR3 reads CATSGLMHHEQYF. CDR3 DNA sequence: TGTGCCACCAGCGGGCTTATGCACCACGAGCAGTACTTC.

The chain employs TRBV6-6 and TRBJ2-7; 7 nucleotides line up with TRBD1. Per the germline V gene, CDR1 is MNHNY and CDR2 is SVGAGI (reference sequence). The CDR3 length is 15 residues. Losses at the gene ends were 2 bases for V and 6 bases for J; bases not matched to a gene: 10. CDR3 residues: CASSYRDRGHGEQYF. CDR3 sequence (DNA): TGTGCCAGCAGTTACCGGGACAGAGGACATGGCGAGCAGTACTTC.

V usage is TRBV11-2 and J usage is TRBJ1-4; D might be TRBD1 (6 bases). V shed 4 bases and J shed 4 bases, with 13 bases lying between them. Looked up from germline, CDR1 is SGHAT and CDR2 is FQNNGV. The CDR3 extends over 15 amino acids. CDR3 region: CASSSRQAINEKLFF. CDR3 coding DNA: TGTGCCAGCAGCTCCCGACAGGCCATTAATGAAAAACTGTTTTTT.

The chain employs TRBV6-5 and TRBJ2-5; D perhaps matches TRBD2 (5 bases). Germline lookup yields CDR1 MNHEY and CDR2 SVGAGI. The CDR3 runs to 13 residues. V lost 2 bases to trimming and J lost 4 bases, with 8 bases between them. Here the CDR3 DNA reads TGTGCCAGCAGTTACAACGCGGGAGAGACCCAGTACTTC. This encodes CASSYNAGETQYF.

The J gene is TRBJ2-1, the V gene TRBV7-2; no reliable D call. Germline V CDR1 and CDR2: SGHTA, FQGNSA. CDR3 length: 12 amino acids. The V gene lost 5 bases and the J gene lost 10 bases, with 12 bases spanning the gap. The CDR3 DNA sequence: TGTGCCAGCAGCCTGGGCCTACCGGAGCAGTTCTTC. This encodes CASSLGLPEQFF.

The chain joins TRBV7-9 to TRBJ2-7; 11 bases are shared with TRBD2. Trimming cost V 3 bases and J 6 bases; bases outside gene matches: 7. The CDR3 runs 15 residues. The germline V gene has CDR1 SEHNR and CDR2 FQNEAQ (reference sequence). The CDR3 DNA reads TGTGCCAGCAGCTTGCTAGCGGGAGGTCCCGGCGAGCAGTACTTC. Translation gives CASSLLAGGPGEQYF.

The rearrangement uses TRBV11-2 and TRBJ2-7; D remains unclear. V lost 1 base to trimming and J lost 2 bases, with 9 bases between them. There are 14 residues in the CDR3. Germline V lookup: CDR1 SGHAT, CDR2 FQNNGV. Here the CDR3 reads CASSLGNGAYEQYF. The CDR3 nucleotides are TGTGCCAGCAGCTTAGGAAACGGAGCCTACGAGCAGTACTTC.

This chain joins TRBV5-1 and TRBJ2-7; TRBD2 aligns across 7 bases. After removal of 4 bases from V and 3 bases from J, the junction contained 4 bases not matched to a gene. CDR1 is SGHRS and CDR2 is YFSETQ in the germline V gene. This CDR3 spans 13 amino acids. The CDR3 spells CASSREDFYEQYF. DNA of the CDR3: TGCGCCAGCAGCCGGGAGGACTTCTACGAGCAGTACTTC.

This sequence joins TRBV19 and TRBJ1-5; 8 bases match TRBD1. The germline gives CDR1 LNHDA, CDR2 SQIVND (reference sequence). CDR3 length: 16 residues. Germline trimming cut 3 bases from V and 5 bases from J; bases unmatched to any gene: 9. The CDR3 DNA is TGTGCCAGTAGTATCACCGGGACAGGTGCTGATCAGCCCCAGCATTTT. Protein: CASSITGTGADQPQHF.

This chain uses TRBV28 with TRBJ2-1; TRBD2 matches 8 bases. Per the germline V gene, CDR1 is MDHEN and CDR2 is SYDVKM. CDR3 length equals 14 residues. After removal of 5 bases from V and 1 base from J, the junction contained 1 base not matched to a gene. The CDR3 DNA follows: TGTGCCAGCAGTCCTAGCGGGTCCTACAATGAGCAGTTCTTC. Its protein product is CASSPSGSYNEQFF. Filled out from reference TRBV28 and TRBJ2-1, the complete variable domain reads DVKVTQSSRYLVKRTGEKVFLECVQDMDHENMFWYRQDPGLGLRLIYFSYDVKMKEKGDIPEGYSVSREKKERFSLILESASTNQTSMYLCASSPSGSYNEQFFGPGTRLTVL.

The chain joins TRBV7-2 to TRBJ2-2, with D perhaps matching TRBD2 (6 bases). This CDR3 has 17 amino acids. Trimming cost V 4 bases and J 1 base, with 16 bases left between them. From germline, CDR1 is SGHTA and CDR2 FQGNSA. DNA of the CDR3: TGTGCCAGCAGCTACCTCGGGCGGGACTGGAACACCGGGGAGCTGTTTTTT. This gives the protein CASSYLGRDWNTGELFF.

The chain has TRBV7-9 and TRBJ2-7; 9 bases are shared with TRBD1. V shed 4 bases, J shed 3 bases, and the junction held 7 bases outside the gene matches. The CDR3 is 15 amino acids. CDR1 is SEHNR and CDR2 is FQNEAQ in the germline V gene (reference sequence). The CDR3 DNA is TGTGCCAGCAGCTCCTCCGGGACAGGGAGCTACGAGCAGTACTTC. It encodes CASSSSGTGSYEQYF.

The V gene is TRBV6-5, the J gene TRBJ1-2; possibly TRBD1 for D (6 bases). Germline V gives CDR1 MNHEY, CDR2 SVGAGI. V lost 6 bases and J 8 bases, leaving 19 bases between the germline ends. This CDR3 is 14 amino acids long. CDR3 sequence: CASSQGPSVGGYTF. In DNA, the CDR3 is TGTGCCAGCAGCCAGGGGCCCTCGGTAGGCGGCTACACCTTC.

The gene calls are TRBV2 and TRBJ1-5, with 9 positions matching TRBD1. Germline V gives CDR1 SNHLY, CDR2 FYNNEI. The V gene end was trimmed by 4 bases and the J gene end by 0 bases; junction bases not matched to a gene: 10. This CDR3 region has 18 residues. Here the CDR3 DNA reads TGTGCCAGCAGTGGGACAGGGGCCGGACGAATTAGCAATCAGCCCCAGCATTTT. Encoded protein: CASSGTGAGRISNQPQHF. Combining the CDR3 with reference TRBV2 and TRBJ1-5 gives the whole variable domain EPEVTQTPSHQVTQMGQEVILRCVPISNHLYFYWYRQILGQKVEFLVSFYNNEISEKSEIFDDQFSVERPDGSNFTLKIRSTKLEDSAMYFCASSGTGAGRISNQPQHFGDGTRLSIL.

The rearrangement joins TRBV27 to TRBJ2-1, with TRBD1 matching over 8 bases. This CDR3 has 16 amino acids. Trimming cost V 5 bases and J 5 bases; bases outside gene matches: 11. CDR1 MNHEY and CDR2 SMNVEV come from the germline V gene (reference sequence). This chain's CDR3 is CASSATGGSGNNEQFF. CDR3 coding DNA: TGTGCCAGCAGTGCCACAGGGGGTAGTGGTAACAATGAGCAGTTCTTC.

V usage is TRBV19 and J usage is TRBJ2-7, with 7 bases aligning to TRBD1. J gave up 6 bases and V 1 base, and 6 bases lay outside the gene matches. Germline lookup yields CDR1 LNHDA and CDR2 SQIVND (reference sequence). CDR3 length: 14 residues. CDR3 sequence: CASSIGPGGTEQYF. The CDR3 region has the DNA TGTGCCAGTAGTATAGGTCCAGGGGGAACCGAGCAGTACTTC.

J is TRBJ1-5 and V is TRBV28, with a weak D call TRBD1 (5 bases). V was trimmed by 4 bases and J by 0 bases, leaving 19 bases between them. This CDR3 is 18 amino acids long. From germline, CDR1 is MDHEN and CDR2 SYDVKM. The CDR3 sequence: CASSSWGVSTYSNQPQHF. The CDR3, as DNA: TGTGCCAGCAGTTCGTGGGGCGTGAGTACCTATAGCAATCAGCCCCAGCATTTT.

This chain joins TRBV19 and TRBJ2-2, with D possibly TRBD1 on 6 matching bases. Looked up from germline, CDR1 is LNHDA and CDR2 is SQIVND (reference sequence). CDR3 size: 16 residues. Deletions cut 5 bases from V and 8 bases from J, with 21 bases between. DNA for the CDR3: TGTGCCAGTAGTCCCCGGACAGCCAACCGGGCTGGGGAGCTGTTTTTT. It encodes CASSPRTANRAGELFF.

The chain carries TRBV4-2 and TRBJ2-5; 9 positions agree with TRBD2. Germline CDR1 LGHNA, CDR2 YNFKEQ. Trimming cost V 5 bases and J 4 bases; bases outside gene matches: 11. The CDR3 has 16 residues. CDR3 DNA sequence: TGTGCCAGCAGCAAGGGCGGGGGGGCCATCTTAGAGACCCAGTACTTC. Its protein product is CASSKGGGAILETQYF.

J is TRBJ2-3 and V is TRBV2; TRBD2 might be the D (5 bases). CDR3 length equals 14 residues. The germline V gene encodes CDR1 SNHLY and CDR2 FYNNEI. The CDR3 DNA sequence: TGTGCAACCCCGGGGTATACTAGCACAGATACGCAGTATTTT. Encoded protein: CATPGYTSTDTQYF.

CDR3 sequence reads: CASSESLQNYGYTF. CDR3 DNA sequence: TGTGCCAGCAGTGAATCCCTACAGAACTATGGCTACACCTTC. The chain couples TRBV2 to TRBJ1-2; D is ambiguous. V was pared by 2 bases and J by 2 bases, with 9 bases between. The CDR3 is 14 amino acids. The germline CDR1 and CDR2 sequences are SNHLY and FYNNEI.

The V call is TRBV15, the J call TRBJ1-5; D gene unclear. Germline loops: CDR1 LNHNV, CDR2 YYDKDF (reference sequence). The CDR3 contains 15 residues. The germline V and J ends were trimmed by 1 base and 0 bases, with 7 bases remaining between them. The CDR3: CATSRVRNSNQPQHF. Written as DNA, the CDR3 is TGTGCCACCAGCAGAGTCAGGAATAGCAATCAGCCCCAGCATTTT.